The 6 T cell receptor beta chains below all came from one sample that was sequenced in a study of neurological immune-mediated disorders. One entry per CDR3 protein, called by TCRdb with MiXCR from the 5' RACE reads. The table has just under 60,000 distinct CDR3 sequences, less than 2.5% seen once. The sequencing input was PBMCs. All receptors derive from a man between 50 and 59 years old with multiple sclerosis.

This clonotype was observed many times. V and J are TRBV15 and TRBJ2-5; D possibly corresponds to TRBD2 (5 bases). The V and J ends lost 2 bases and 4 bases respectively, with 14 bases between them. Germline V CDR1 and CDR2: LNHNV, YYDKDF (reference sequence). CDR3 length: 15 residues. CDR3 sequence (DNA): TGTGCCACCAGCAGATCCCGGACTGGCCCAGAGACCCAGTACTTC. This codes for CATSRSRTGPETQYF.

This clonotype showed up many times. V and J are TRBV11-2 and TRBJ2-3; TRBD2 matches at 9 bases. The CDR3 sequence is 14 residues long. Germline-derived CDR1 and CDR2 are SGHAT and FQNNGV. With 4 bases clipped from V and 8 bases from J, the junction kept 7 bases outside the gene matches. The CDR3 here is CASSSVSGGPTQYF. For the CDR3, the DNA is TGTGCCAGCAGCTCCGTAAGCGGGGGGCCTACGCAGTATTTT.

This clonotype was detected ten times or more. The chain uses TRBV3-1 and TRBJ2-1; 8 nucleotides line up with TRBD2. This CDR3 comprises 15 residues. Germline assignment: CDR1 LGHDT and CDR2 YNNKEL (reference sequence). The trim removed 0 bases at V and 3 bases at J, leaving 1 base unmatched. CDR3 coding DNA: TGTGCCAGCAGCCAAGAAAGCGGGGGCTACAATGAGCAGTTCTTC. Residues: CASSQESGGYNEQFF.

This clonotype has a count of ten or more. The V gene is TRBV7-2, the J gene TRBJ1-5; D unclear. The length of the CDR3 is 16 residues. Germline V gene sequence: CDR1 SGHTA, CDR2 FQGNSA. The germline V and J ends were trimmed by 5 bases and 0 bases, with 14 bases remaining between them. This CDR3 reads CASSPPHGYSNQPQHF. CDR3 bases: TGTGCCAGCAGCCCCCCGCACGGTTATAGCAATCAGCCCCAGCATTTT.

This clonotype was detected many times. CDR3 residues: CASRGGHVYGYTF. CDR3 in DNA: TGTGCCAGCAGGGGGGGGCACGTCTATGGCTACACCTTC. The chain links TRBV12-3 or TRBV12-4 to TRBJ1-2, with D possibly being TRBD1 (6 bases). V lost 6 bases to trimming and J lost 4 bases, with 12 bases between them. The CDR3 runs to 13 residues.

This clonotype was detected ten times or more. The chain links TRBV5-1 to TRBJ2-1; possible D gene TRBD2, 5 bases. Deletions cut 5 bases from V and 6 bases from J, with 12 bases between. CDR1 and CDR2 (germline): SGHRS, YFSETQ. CDR3 length equals 13 residues. CDR3 amino acids: CASSVATGNEQFF. The CDR3 region has the DNA TGCGCCAGCAGTGTAGCGACCGGCAATGAGCAGTTCTTC.